The T cell receptor beta chain described here comes from a study of response to subunit inactivated influenza vaccine. Broader study findings: It was suggested by the authors that few new T cells are recruited by each seasonal influenza vaccination.

TCRdb used MiXCR to reprocess the RT-PCR reads, holding one entry per CDR3 protein. The sample yields roughly 700,000 distinct CDR3 sequences, about 15% seen once. The table lists this clonotype with a few counts. Antigen unknown. Germline V lookup: CDR1 SGHAT, CDR2 FQNNGV. Trimming took off 1 base at V and 0 bases at J, with 10 bases between the two ends. The CDR3 contains 16 residues. The receptor comes from a man aged 50-59 years who received an inactivated influenza vaccine. The chain links TRBV11-2 to TRBJ2-1; D is perhaps TRBD1 or TRBD2 (5 bases each). The source material was PBMCs from blood, sampled 14 to 15 days before vaccination. The CDR3: CASSLGPGSSYNEQFF. The DNA for the CDR3 is TGTGCCAGCAGCTTAGGCCCAGGGAGCTCCTACAATGAGCAGTTCTTC.